The entry below describes one T cell receptor beta chain. A few counts support this clonotype. Its binding antigen is unknown. Base quality data are lacking; no much larger clone is found one base away. The sample belongs to a study of blood T cells in healthy people across ages (dated by TCRdb to 2014 to 2015). Broadly, across the study: Template switching captured roughly one uniquely barcoded TCR beta cDNA molecule per two T cells in model experiments. To track age-related changes in TCR beta repertoire diversity, the study relied on deep sequencing normalized with unique cDNA molecular identifiers. Four age groups were formed from the donors: young (average approximately 15 years), middle-aged (approximately 39), aged (about 62) and long-lived (more than 75). To avoid experimental bias, donors of different ages were spread randomly across the sequencing lanes. Two additional independent replicas of 1 million unique cDNA reads from the same blood draw were analyzed for two donors (one aged 18 to 29 and one aged 80 or older).

Donors were 39 systemically healthy Caucasian individuals from Russia aged roughly 6 to 95 years. Each donor gave roughly 9.5 milliliters of peripheral blood, collected into EDTA-treated Vacutainer tubes. Ficoll-Paque density-gradient centrifugation was used to isolate PBMCs, with at least 7 million obtained per sample. Trizol reagent was used to extract total RNA from PBMCs, with at least 6 micrograms per sample. For every donor, flow cytometry on a PBMC aliquot measured the percentage of naive CD45RAhigh/CD27high T cells. General findings and caveats noted by the study authors: The CMV infection status of donors was not known, potentially confounding age-related changes in expanded clonotypes. Observed TCR beta diversity correlated strongly with the percentage of naive T cells measured by flow cytometry. Observed TCR beta diversity per million T cells fell roughly linearly with age, and a significant reduction was already apparent by age approximately 40. Since profiling was done on bulk unsorted PBMCs, naive and antigen-experienced compartments could not be conclusively compared. Compared with the aged group, more naive CD4+ T cells, fewer expanded clones and increased TCR diversity were shown by the long-lived group, suggesting age selection. Estimates of total diversity from one million sequenced T cells were regarded as lower bounds and underestimates.

The germline V gene yields SGHTA for CDR1 and FQGNSA for CDR2. V gives up 2 bases and J gives up 9 bases, and the segment between their germline ends measures 17 bases. The CDR3 covers 15 residues, taking in both the cysteine and the phenylalanine. CDR3 DNA is the only sequence kept; it has 45 bases, read in frame from the first base. Libraries were prepared through 5' RACE. Sequencing used an Illumina HiSeq 2500. A second PCR of roughly 7 to 11 cycles was performed with a sample-barcoded 5' primer and a J-beta primer mix. Each TCR beta cDNA molecule received a unique molecular identifier from a template-switch 5' adaptor carrying 12 random nucleotides. Each sample yielded at least 2.5 million CDR3-containing paired-end reads. The Mint cDNA synthesis kit, primed by a TRBC-specific oligonucleotide, was used to synthesize first-strand cDNA from all RNA. All cDNA was treated with uracil-DNA glycosylase and then went through a first 18-cycle PCR with the universal primers M1SS and BC2_uni_R. Concerning the study's data processing: For normalization, 1 million high-quality reads, each with a distinct molecular identifier, were randomly selected from each sample. Reads with shared molecular identifiers were discarded instead of being binned into consensus sequences. MiTCR, with a Q25 quality threshold and the strictest error-elimination algorithm, was used for CDR3 identification, clonotype clustering and error correction. A nonparametric unseen species model with Euler transformation was used to estimate lower-bound total TCR beta diversity. TCRdb itself trimmed the public reads at Q25 with fastp, ran MiXCR and retained productive beta chains. Each CDR3 protein gets just one entry, which takes the most common genes and DNA from the rows behind it. None of the V and J calls come from the authors' own analysis; TCRdb made them. The sample table lists approximately 800,000 distinct CDR3 sequences, more than 45% of them with a count of one. The leading ten clones occupy 22% of the sample.

The chain employs TRBV7-2 and TRBJ2-1, and possibly TRBD2, on 6 matching bases. Sequencing was done on a sample of blood. The sequence derives from a man between 25 and 39 years old in good health. The CDR3 loop reads CASSLYGGITGEQFF. The DNA sequence follows: TGTGCCAGCAGCTTATATGGCGGGATAACAGGTGAGCAGTTCTTC.